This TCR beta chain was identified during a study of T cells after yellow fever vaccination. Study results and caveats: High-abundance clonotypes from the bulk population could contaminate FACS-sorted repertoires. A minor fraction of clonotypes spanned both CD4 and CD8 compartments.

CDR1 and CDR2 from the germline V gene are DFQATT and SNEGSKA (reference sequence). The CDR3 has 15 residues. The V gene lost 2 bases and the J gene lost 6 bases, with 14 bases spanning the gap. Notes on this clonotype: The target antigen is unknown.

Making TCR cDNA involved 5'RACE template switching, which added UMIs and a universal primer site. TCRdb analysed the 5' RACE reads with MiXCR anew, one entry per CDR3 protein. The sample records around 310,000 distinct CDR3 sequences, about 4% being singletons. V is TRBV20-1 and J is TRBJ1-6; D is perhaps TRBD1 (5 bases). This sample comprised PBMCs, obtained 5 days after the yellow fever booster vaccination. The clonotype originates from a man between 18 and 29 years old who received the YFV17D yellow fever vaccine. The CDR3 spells CSARPGGRGNSPLHF. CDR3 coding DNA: TGCAGTGCTAGACCTGGGGGGAGGGGTAATTCACCCCTCCACTTT.